This is a list of T cell receptor beta chains from one sample in a study of neurological immune-mediated disorders. TCRdb independently ran MiXCR on the 5' RACE reads; one entry per CDR3 protein. Of about 59,000 distinct CDR3 sequences listed, around 24% are singletons. The sample comprised PBMCs. These receptors came from a man in his 60s with HTLV-1-associated myelopathy (HAM/TSP). Both conserved end residues are part of each CDR3. The order of the fields is D gene, clone size, V gene, J gene, CDR3 DNA, CDR3 protein. D genes are given only for firm matches. A row's size may be missing; if present it is once, few, many or a size class.

-,many,TRBV29-1,TRBJ2-7,TGCAGCGTTGTATGGAGACAGGGAGGCGAGCAGTACTTC,CSVVWRQGGEQYF
TRBD1,many,TRBV2,TRBJ2-7,TGTGCCAGCGCCCGTAGGGACAGAGACTACGAGCAGTACTTC,CASARRDRDYEQYF
-,many,TRBV5-1,TRBJ1-1,TGCGCCAGCAGCTTGGCTTGGGGGACTGAAGCTTTCTTT,CASSLAWGTEAFF
TRBD1,many,TRBV5-1,TRBJ2-5,TGCGCCAGCAGCCCTTCCCAAGGACAGGGAAGAGAGACCCAGTACTTC,CASSPSQGQGRETQYF
TRBD2,many,TRBV20-1,TRBJ2-1,TGCAGTGCTGTACTAGCGGGGAGACTCAATGAGCAGTTCTTC,CSAVLAGRLNEQFF
TRBD1,many,TRBV29-1,TRBJ2-7,TGCAGCGTCAGCCGGGACAGATACGAGCAGTACTTC,CSVSRDRYEQYF
TRBD2,many,TRBV5-1,TRBJ2-2,TGCGCCAGCAGCTTGGTCCCTAGCGGAGTGAACACCGGGGAGCTGTTTTTT,CASSLVPSGVNTGELFF
-,-,TRBV7-9,TRBJ2-1,TGTGCCAGCAGCCCGCGGGACAATGAGCAGTTCTTC,CASSPRDNEQFF
TRBD1,few,TRBV28,TRBJ1-5,TGTGCCAGCAGCCCCCTCGACAGGGTAATTCAGCCCCAGCATTTT,CASSPLDRVIQPQHF
TRBD2,few,TRBV20-1,TRBJ2-5,TGCAGTGCCCGCGGGACTAGCAGGGAGACCCAGTACTTC,CSARGTSRETQYF
-,many,TRBV6-5,TRBJ1-1,TGTGCCAGCAGTTCCCTGGCCGGGACAAGATCAATTAAAGCTTTCTTT,CASSSLAGTRSIKAFF
-,many,TRBV3-1,TRBJ1-6,TGTGCCAGCAGCCAAGAGGTTTCGCCCCTCCACTTT,CASSQEVSPLHF
TRBD2,-,TRBV20-1,TRBJ2-3,TGCAGTGCTTCCTCCGGGACTAAGACAGATACGCAGTGTTTT,CSASSGTKTDTQCF
TRBD1,many,TRBV7-9,TRBJ1-5,TGTGCCAGCAGCGCCACAGGGGGCGATGGCAATCAGCCCCAGCATTTT,CASSATGGDGNQPQHF
TRBD2,many,TRBV3-1,TRBJ2-2,TGTGCCAGCAGCGGACGACAGCGGGGGACCGGGGAGCTGTTTTTT,CASSGRQRGTGELFF
-,many,TRBV5-1,TRBJ2-1,TGCGCCAGCAGTGAACAGAGCTCCTACAATGAGCAGTTCTTC,CASSEQSSYNEQFF
TRBD2,-,TRBV27,TRBJ2-3,TGTGCCAGCAGTTTCGTGATTCGAGCTGGGACTAGCGGGAACACAGATACGCAGTATTTT,CASSFVIRAGTSGNTDTQYF
-,few,TRBV20-1,TRBJ1-4,TGCAGTGCTAGACACAGGGAAAAACTGTTTTTT,CSARHREKLFF
TRBD1,few,TRBV12-3/TRBV12-4,TRBJ1-5,TGTGCCAGCAGTCCACAATGGACAGGGACGGACAATCAGCCCCAGCATTTT,CASSPQWTGTDNQPQHF
-,many,TRBV7-9,TRBJ2-1,TGTGCTCATGGCAATGAGCAGTTCTTC,CAHGNEQFF